Sequencing of this T cell receptor beta chain was carried out in a study of blood T cell repertoires in COVID-19. Whole-study context: Whether acute or convalescent, the COVID-19 samples came from the United States, Italy and Spain.

Study processing details: From reference gene primer amplification, estimates of nucleated cell counts were derived. Sequenced by immunoSEQ multiplex PCR; TCRdb stores in-frame clones only, minus some. From that table come the V and J calls and clone size; the DNA was used to work out D and trimming. The sample has 100,000 to 150,000 clones; approximately 70% are singletons. J lost 2 bases, V lost 6 bases, and 14 bases had no gene match. Germline V gene data show CDR1 as LGHDT and CDR2 as YNNKEL (reference sequence). This CDR3 is built from 17 residues. The origin of this receptor is a human donor with acute or convalescent COVID-19. The donor label of this sample is uncertain. The sequenced sample consisted of peripheral blood. The V call is TRBV3-1 (or the pseudogene TRBV3-2), the J call TRBJ2-7; 9 positions match TRBD2. CDR3 sequence (DNA): TGTGCCAGCAGTCCCCCGTTCCCCGGGACTAGCACCTACGAGCAGTACTTC. The encoded protein is CASSPPFPGTSTYEQYF.